The rows below give T cell receptor beta chains drawn from one sample of a study of blood T cell repertoires in COVID-19. Repertoires were generated with immunoSEQ multiplex PCR, while TCRdb's copy carries only in-frame clones and drops some. The repertoire includes 310,000 or so clones, 80% to 90% of them detected once, and more than 8.5% sits in the top ten. The sample comprised PBMCs or T cells enriched from blood (not recorded which). The source is a woman under 30 who had recovered from COVID-19. Each CDR3 is given with its conserved first and last residue. D genes are given only for firm matches. Not all rows give a size; the values are once, few, many and, for expanded clones, a class.

cdr3_aa: CASSAGLAGGLSTDTQYF
cdr3_nt: TGTGCCAGCAGCGCAGGACTAGCGGGGGGACTCAGCACAGATACGCAGTATTTT
cdr3_length: 18
d_call: TRBD2
v_call: TRBV9
clone_size: .
j_call: TRBJ2-3

cdr3_aa: CASSLRGGSSGNYEQYF
cdr3_nt: TGTGCCAGCAGCTTAAGAGGTGGTTCTAGCGGGAACTACGAGCAGTACTTC
cdr3_length: 17
d_call: TRBD2
v_call: TRBV7-2
clone_size: .
j_call: TRBJ2-7

cdr3_aa: CASSEAFGTGANYGYTF
cdr3_nt: TGTGCCAGCAGTGAAGCCTTCGGGACAGGGGCTAACTATGGCTACACCTTC
cdr3_length: 17
d_call: TRBD1
v_call: TRBV6-1
clone_size: .
j_call: TRBJ1-2

cdr3_aa: CASSHGPGTDGYTF
cdr3_nt: TGCGCCAGCAGCCATGGACCCGGGACAGATGGCTACACCTTC
cdr3_length: 14
d_call: TRBD1
v_call: TRBV4-1
clone_size: .
j_call: TRBJ1-2

cdr3_aa: CASSPTGDTGELFF
cdr3_nt: TGTGCCAGCAGCCCCACGGGGGACACCGGGGAGCTGTTTTTT
cdr3_length: 14
d_call: .
v_call: TRBV14
clone_size: .
j_call: TRBJ2-2

cdr3_aa: CASSPGPGRAIYF
cdr3_nt: TGTGCCAGCAGCCCAGGACCGGGGAGGGCCATATATTTT
cdr3_length: 13
d_call: .
v_call: TRBV11-3
clone_size: .
j_call: TRBJ1-3

cdr3_aa: CSARDWRGAFF
cdr3_nt: TGCAGTGCTAGAGATTGGCGGGGGGCTTTCTTT
cdr3_length: 11
d_call: .
v_call: TRBV20-1
clone_size: .
j_call: TRBJ1-1

cdr3_aa: CATSDWERGSNEQFF
cdr3_nt: TGTGCCACCAGTGATTGGGAGCGGGGGAGTAATGAGCAGTTCTTC
cdr3_length: 15
d_call: TRBD2
v_call: TRBV24-1
clone_size: .
j_call: TRBJ2-1

cdr3_aa: CASSRGGGLYYEQYF
cdr3_nt: TGTGCCAGCTCCCGAGGGGGGGGGCTTTACTACGAGCAGTACTTC
cdr3_length: 15
d_call: .
v_call: TRBV18
clone_size: .
j_call: TRBJ2-7

cdr3_aa: CASSLSTGETEAFF
cdr3_nt: TGTGCCAGCAGCTTATCCACAGGGGAAACTGAAGCTTTCTTT
cdr3_length: 14
d_call: TRBD1
v_call: TRBV7-2
clone_size: .
j_call: TRBJ1-1

cdr3_aa: CASTVAGQGFEQYF
cdr3_nt: TGTGCCAGCACCGTGGCGGGACAGGGCTTCGAGCAGTACTTC
cdr3_length: 14
d_call: TRBD1
v_call: TRBV6-5
clone_size: .
j_call: TRBJ2-7

cdr3_aa: CASRLDRGATDTQYF
cdr3_nt: TGTGCCAGCAGATTGGACAGGGGTGCAACAGATACGCAGTATTTT
cdr3_length: 15
d_call: TRBD1
v_call: TRBV6-5
clone_size: once
j_call: TRBJ2-3

cdr3_aa: CATGQGASRGSDEQFF
cdr3_nt: TGTGCCACCGGACAAGGGGCCAGCAGGGGATCGGATGAGCAGTTCTTC
cdr3_length: 16
d_call: .
v_call: TRBV15
clone_size: few
j_call: TRBJ2-1

cdr3_aa: CASSQDRWDRGVLQAIAFF
cdr3_nt: TGTGCCAGCAGCCAAGATAGGTGGGACAGGGGTGTCCTCCAAGCCATAGCTTTCTTT
cdr3_length: 19
d_call: TRBD1
v_call: TRBV3-1/TRBV3-2
clone_size: .
j_call: TRBJ1-1

cdr3_aa: CASSPPSGAGSNQPQHF
cdr3_nt: TGTGCCAGCAGCCCACCATCTGGGGCAGGGAGCAATCAGCCCCAGCATTTT
cdr3_length: 17
d_call: .
v_call: TRBV7-2
clone_size: .
j_call: TRBJ1-5

cdr3_aa: CASSPRGGRTPQISYEQYF
cdr3_nt: TGTGCCAGCAGCCCCCGGGGGGGACGTACACCTCAAATCTCCTACGAGCAGTACTTC
cdr3_length: 19
d_call: .
v_call: TRBV21-1
clone_size: .
j_call: TRBJ2-7

cdr3_aa: CASSFGGLGQPQHF
cdr3_nt: TGTGCCAGCAGCTTTGGAGGTTTAGGTCAGCCCCAGCATTTT
cdr3_length: 14
d_call: .
v_call: TRBV5-8
clone_size: .
j_call: TRBJ1-5

cdr3_aa: CASSPQGQKSYEQYF
cdr3_nt: TGTGCCAGCTCACCACAGGGGCAGAAGTCCTACGAGCAGTACTTC
cdr3_length: 15
d_call: .
v_call: TRBV18
clone_size: .
j_call: TRBJ2-7

cdr3_aa: CASSPGTGSAYEQYF
cdr3_nt: TGTGCCAGCAGTCCCGGGACAGGGAGTGCCTACGAGCAGTACTTC
cdr3_length: 15
d_call: TRBD1
v_call: TRBV28
clone_size: .
j_call: TRBJ2-7

cdr3_aa: CASSLGRAFQETQYF
cdr3_nt: TGTGCCAGCAGCTTAGGAAGAGCTTTCCAAGAGACCCAGTACTTC
cdr3_length: 15
d_call: .
v_call: TRBV13
clone_size: .
j_call: TRBJ2-5

cdr3_aa: CASSLIGDRIANTGELFF
cdr3_nt: TGTGCCAGCAGTTTAATCGGAGACAGGATCGCGAACACCGGGGAGCTGTTTTTT
cdr3_length: 18
d_call: .
v_call: TRBV28
clone_size: .
j_call: TRBJ2-2

cdr3_aa: CASSASQQRALYPNYNSPLHF
cdr3_nt: TGTGCCAGCTCAGCATCTCAGCAGCGGGCCCTCTATCCCAACTATAATTCACCCCTCCACTTT
cdr3_length: 21
d_call: .
v_call: TRBV18
clone_size: .
j_call: TRBJ1-6

cdr3_aa: CASSVETGRAYGYTF
cdr3_nt: TGTGCCAGCAGCGTAGAGACAGGAAGAGCCTATGGCTACACCTTC
cdr3_length: 15
d_call: .
v_call: TRBV9
clone_size: once
j_call: TRBJ1-2

cdr3_aa: CAITETDESTGNTIYF
cdr3_nt: TGTGCCATCACGGAGACAGACGAATCCACTGGAAACACCATATATTTT
cdr3_length: 16
d_call: .
v_call: TRBV10-3
clone_size: .
j_call: TRBJ1-3

cdr3_aa: CAWTKGVRTQYF
cdr3_nt: TGTGCCTGGACAAAGGGGGTCCGGACCCAGTACTTC
cdr3_length: 12
d_call: .
v_call: TRBV30
clone_size: .
j_call: TRBJ2-5

cdr3_aa: CASSPRQGLAAGSTEAFF
cdr3_nt: TGTGCCAGCAGCCCAAGACAGGGTTTGGCGGCGGGAAGCACTGAAGCTTTCTTT
cdr3_length: 18
d_call: TRBD1
v_call: TRBV7-8
clone_size: .
j_call: TRBJ1-1

cdr3_aa: CASSFGLAGGVTDTQYF
cdr3_nt: TGTGCCAGCAGCTTCGGACTAGCGGGAGGTGTAACAGATACGCAGTATTTT
cdr3_length: 17
d_call: TRBD2
v_call: TRBV9
clone_size: once
j_call: TRBJ2-3

cdr3_aa: CASSVRSTRAFF
cdr3_nt: TGTGCCAGCAGTGTTAGATCCACGAGGGCTTTCTTT
cdr3_length: 12
d_call: .
v_call: TRBV6-4
clone_size: .
j_call: TRBJ1-1

cdr3_aa: CASSITTGANEKLFF
cdr3_nt: TGTGCCAGCAGTATTACGACAGGTGCTAATGAAAAACTGTTTTTT
cdr3_length: 15
d_call: .
v_call: TRBV6-6
clone_size: .
j_call: TRBJ1-4

cdr3_aa: CASWAGDDEKLFF
cdr3_nt: TGTGCCAGTTGGGCGGGGGACGATGAAAAACTGTTTTTT
cdr3_length: 13
d_call: .
v_call: TRBV28
clone_size: .
j_call: TRBJ1-4